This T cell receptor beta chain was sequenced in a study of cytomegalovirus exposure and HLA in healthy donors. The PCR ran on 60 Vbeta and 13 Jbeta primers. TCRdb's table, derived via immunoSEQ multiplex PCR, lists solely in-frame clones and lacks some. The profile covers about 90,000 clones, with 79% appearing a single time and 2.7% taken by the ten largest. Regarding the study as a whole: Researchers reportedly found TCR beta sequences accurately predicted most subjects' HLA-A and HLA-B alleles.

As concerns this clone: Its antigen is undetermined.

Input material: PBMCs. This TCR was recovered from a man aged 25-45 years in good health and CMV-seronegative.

The DNA of the CDR3 is TGTGCCAGCAGCGTGTTGGGGCAGAACACTGAAGCTTTCTTT. This encodes CASSVLGQNTEAFF. The V gene is TRBV5-6, the J gene TRBJ1-1; a weak D match, TRBD1 (5 bases). The V gene's germline CDR1 is SGHDT and CDR2 YYEEEE. With 4 bases removed from V and 1 base from J, the gap between germline ends came to 11 bases. There are 14 residues in the CDR3.